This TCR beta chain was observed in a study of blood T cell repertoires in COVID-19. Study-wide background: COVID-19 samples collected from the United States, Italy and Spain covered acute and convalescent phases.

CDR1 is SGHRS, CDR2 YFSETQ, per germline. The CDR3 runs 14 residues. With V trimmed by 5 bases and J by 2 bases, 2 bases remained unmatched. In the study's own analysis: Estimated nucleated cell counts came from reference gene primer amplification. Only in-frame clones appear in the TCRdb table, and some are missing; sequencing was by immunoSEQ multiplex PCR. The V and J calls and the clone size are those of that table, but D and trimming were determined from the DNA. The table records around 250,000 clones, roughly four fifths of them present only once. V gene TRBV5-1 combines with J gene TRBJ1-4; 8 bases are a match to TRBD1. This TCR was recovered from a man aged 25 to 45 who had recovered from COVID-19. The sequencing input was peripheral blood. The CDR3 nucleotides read TGCGCCAGCAGTCGACAGGGGACTAATGAAAAACTGTTTTTT. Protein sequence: CASSRQGTNEKLFF.